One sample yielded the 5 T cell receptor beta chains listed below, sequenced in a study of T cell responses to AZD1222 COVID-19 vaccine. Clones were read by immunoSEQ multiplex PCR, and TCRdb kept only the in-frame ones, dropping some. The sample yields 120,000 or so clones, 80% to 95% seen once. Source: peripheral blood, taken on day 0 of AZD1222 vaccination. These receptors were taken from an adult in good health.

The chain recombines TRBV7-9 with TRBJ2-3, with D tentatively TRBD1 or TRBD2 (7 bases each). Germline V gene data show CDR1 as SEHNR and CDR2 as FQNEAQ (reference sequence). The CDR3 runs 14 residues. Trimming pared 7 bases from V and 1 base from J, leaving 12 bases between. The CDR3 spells CASTGGGGTDTQYF. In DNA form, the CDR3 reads TGTGCCAGCACAGGGGGGGGCGGCACAGATACGCAGTATTTT.

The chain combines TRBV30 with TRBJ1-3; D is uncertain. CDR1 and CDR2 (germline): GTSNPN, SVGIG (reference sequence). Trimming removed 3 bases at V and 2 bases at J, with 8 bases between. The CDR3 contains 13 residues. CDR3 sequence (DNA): TGTGCCTGGAGGCGGGCGGCTGGAAACACCATATATTTT. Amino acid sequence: CAWRRAAGNTIYF. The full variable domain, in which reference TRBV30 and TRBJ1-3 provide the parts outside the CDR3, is SQTIHQWPATLVQPVGSPLSLECTVEGTSNPNLYWYRQAAGRGLQLLFYSVGIGQISSEVPQNLSASRPQDRQFILSSKKLLLSDSGFYLCAWRRAAGNTIYFGEGSWLTVV.

In nucleotides, the CDR3 is TGTGCCAGTAGTATAGGGGACTACCGCACAGATACGCAGTATTTT. Amino acids: CASSIGDYRTDTQYF. The J gene is TRBJ2-3, the V gene TRBV19; 7 bases are shared with TRBD2. J was trimmed by 1 base and V by 1 base; bases with no gene match: 2. The germline CDR1 and CDR2 sequences are LNHDA and SQIVND (reference sequence). The CDR3 is 15 residues long.

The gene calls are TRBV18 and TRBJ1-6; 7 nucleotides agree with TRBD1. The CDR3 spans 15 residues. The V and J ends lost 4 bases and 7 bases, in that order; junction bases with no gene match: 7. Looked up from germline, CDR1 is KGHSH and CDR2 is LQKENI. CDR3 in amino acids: CASSQSQGVNSPLHF. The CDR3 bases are TGTGCCAGCTCACAATCCCAGGGGGTAAATTCACCCCTCCACTTT.

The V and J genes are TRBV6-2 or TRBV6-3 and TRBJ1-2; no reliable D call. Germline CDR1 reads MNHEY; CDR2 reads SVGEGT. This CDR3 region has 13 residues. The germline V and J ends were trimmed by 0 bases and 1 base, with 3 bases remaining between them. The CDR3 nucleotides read TGTGCCAGCAGTTACTCCGGTAACTATGGCTACACCTTC. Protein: CASSYSGNYGYTF.